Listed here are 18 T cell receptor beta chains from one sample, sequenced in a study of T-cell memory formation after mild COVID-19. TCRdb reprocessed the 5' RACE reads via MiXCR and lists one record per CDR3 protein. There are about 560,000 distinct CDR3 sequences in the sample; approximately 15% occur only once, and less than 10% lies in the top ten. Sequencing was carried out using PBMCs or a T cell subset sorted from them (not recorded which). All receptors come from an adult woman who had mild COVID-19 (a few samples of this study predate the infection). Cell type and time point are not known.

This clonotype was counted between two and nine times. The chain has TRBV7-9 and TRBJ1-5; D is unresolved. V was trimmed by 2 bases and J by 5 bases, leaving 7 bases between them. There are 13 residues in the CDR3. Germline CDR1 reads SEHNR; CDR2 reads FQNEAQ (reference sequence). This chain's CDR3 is CASSLTNDQPQHF. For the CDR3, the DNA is TGTGCCAGCAGCTTAACCAATGATCAGCCCCAGCATTTT.

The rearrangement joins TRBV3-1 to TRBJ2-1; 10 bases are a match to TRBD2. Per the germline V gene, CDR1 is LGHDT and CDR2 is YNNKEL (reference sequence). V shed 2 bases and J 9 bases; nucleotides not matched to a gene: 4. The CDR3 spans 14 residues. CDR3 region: CASSQLLAGLEQFF. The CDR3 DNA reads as TGTGCCAGCAGCCAACTACTAGCGGGACTTGAGCAGTTCTTC.

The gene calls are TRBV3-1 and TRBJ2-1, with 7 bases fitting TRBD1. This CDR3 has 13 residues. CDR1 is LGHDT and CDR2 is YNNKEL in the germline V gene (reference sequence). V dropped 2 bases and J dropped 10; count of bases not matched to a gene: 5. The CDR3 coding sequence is TGTGCCAGCAGCCAACGACAGGGTTTAGAGCAGTTCTTC. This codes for CASSQRQGLEQFF.

The CDR3 DNA follows: TGTGCCAGCAGCTTATTGCTAGGGGAGAACACTGAAGCTTTCTTT. Translating gives CASSLLLGENTEAFF. The V and J genes are TRBV7-2 and TRBJ1-1; tentative D call: TRBD1 (5 bases). With 2 bases removed from V and 1 base from J, the gap between germline ends came to 11 bases. The CDR3 loop spans 15 amino acids. CDR1 SGHTA and CDR2 FQGNSA come from the germline V gene.

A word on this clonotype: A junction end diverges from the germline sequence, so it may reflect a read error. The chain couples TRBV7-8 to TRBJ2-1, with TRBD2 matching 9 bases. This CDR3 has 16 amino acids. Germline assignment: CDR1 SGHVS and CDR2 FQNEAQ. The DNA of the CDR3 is TGTGCCGGCAGCCCCAGCTGGCGGGAGGGCCGCAATGAGCAGTTCTTC. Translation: CAGSPSWREGRNEQFF.

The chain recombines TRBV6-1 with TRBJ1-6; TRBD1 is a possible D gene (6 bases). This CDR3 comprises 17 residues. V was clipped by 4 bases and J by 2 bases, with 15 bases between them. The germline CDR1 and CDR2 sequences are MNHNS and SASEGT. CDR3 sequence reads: CASSGDTSRAYNSPLHF. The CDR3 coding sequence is TGTGCCAGCAGTGGGGACACATCACGGGCCTATAATTCACCCCTCCACTTT.

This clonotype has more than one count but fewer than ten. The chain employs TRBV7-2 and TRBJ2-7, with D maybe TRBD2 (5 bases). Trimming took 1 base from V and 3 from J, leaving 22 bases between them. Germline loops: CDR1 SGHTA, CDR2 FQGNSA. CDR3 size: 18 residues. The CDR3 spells CASSLVPGLLVWGYEQYF. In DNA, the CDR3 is TGTGCCAGCAGCTTAGTCCCAGGACTGCTTGTTTGGGGCTACGAGCAGTACTTC.

The DNA for the CDR3 is TGTGCCAGTAAAACTCCCGGCAGAGACAATGAGCAGTTCTTC. This encodes CASKTPGRDNEQFF. The rearrangement links TRBV21-1 to TRBJ2-1; TRBD1, the table's D call, lacks a check against the DNA. TRBV21-1 is a pseudogene. This CDR3 region has 14 residues.

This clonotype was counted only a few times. CDR3 residues: CASSPASGRQETQYF. The CDR3 bases are TGTGCCAGCTCACCAGCTAGCGGACGACAAGAGACCCAGTACTTC. This chain joins TRBV18 and TRBJ2-5, with 7 positions matching TRBD2. The V gene's germline CDR1 is KGHSH and CDR2 LQKENI. V gave up 2 bases and J gave up 2 bases; unmatched junction bases: 5. CDR3 size: 15 residues.

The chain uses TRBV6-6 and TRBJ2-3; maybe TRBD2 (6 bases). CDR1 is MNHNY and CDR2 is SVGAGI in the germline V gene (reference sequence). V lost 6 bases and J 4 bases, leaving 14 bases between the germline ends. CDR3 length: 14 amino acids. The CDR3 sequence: CASREGQVSDTQYF. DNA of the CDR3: TGTGCCAGCAGGGAGGGCCAAGTATCAGATACGCAGTATTTT.

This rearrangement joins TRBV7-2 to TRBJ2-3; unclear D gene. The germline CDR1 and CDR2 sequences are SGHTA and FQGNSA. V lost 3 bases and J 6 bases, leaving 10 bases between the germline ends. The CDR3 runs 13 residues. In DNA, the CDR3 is TGTGCCAGCAGCTTGCGGCGTCCCGATACGCAGTATTTT. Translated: CASSLRRPDTQYF. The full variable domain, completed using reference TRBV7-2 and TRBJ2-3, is GAGVSQSPSNKVTEKGKDVELRCDPISGHTALYWYRQSLGQGLEFLIYFQGNSAPDKSGLPSDRFSAERTGGSVSTLTIQRTQQEDSAVYLCASSLRRPDTQYFGPGTRLTVL.

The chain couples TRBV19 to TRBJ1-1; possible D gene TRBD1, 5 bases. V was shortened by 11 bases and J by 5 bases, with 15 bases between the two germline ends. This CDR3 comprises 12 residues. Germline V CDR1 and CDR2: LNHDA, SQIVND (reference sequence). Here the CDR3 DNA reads TGTGCCTCCGGAAGGGCAGGGACTGAAGCTTTCTTT. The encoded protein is CASGRAGTEAFF.

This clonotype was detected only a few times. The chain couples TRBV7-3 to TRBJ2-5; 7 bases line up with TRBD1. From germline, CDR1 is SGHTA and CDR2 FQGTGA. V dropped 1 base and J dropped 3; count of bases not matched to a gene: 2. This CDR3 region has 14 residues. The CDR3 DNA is TGTGCCAGCAGCTTAAGAGGGGGCGAAGAGACCCAGTACTTC. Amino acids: CASSLRGGEETQYF.

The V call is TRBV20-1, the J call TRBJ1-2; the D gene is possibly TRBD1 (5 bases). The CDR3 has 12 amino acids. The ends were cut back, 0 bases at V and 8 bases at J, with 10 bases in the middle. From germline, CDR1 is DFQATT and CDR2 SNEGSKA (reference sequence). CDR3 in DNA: TGCAGTGCTAGAGATCGGGGGGGAGGCTACACCTTC. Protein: CSARDRGGGYTF.

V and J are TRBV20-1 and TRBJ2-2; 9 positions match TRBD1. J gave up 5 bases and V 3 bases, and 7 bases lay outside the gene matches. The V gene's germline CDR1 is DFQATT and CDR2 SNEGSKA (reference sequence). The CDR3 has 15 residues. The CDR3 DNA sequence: TGCAGTGCTAGTACAGGGGGCGTTTATACCGGGGAGCTGTTTTTT. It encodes CSASTGGVYTGELFF.

For the CDR3, the DNA is TGTGCCAGCAGGGCTAGAGGGGGGAGCTATGGCTACACCTTC. Its protein is CASRARGGSYGYTF. The rearrangement uses TRBV12-3 or TRBV12-4 and TRBJ1-2, with D maybe TRBD1 (6 bases). This CDR3 has 14 amino acids. Trimming took 6 bases from V and 4 from J, leaving 15 bases between them.

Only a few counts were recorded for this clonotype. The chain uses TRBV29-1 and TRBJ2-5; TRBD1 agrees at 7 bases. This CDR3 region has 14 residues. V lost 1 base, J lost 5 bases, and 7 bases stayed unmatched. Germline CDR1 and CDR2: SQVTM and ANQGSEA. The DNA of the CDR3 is TGCAGCGTTGAAGGGGACAGTCGGCGGGAGACCCAGTACTTC. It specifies CSVEGDSRRETQYF.

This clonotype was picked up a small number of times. Here the CDR3 reads CASSPGPITYEQYF. Written as DNA, the CDR3 is TGTGCCAGCAGCCCGGGACCCATCACCTACGAGCAGTACTTC. The chain couples TRBV3-1 to TRBJ2-7, with D perhaps matching TRBD1 or TRBD2 (5 bases each). The germline gives CDR1 LGHDT, CDR2 YNNKEL (reference sequence). V was trimmed by 4 bases and J by 2 bases, leaving 12 bases between them. The CDR3 has 14 residues.